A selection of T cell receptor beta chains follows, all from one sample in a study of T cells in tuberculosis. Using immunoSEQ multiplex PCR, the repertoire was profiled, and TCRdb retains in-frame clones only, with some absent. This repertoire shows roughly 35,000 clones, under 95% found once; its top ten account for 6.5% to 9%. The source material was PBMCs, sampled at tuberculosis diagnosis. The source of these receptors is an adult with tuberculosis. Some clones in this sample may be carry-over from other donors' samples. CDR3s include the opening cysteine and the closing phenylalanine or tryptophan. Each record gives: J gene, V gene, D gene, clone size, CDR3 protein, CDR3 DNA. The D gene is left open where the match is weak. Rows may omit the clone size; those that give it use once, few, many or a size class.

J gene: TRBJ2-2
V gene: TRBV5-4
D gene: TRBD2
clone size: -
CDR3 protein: CASSSEDDGGTGELFF
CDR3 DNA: TGTGCCAGCAGCTCGGAGGATGACGGGGGGACCGGGGAGCTGTTTTTT

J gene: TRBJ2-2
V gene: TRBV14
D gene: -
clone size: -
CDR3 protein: CASSQVSGNTGELFF
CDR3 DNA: TGTGCCAGCAGCCAAGTTTCGGGGAACACCGGGGAGCTGTTTTTT

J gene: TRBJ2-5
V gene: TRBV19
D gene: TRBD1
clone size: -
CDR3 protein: CASSIGGTGDQETQYF
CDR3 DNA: TGTGCCAGTAGTATTGGTGGGACAGGGGACCAAGAGACCCAGTACTTC

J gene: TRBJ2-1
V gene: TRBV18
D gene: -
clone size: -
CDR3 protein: CASSPPAGNEQFF
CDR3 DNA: TGTGCCAGCTCACCACCCGCGGGAAATGAGCAGTTCTTC

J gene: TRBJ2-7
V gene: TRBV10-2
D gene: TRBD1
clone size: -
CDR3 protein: CASIRVGQGVHEQYF
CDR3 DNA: TGCGCCAGCATCCGCGTTGGACAGGGGGTCCACGAGCAGTACTTC

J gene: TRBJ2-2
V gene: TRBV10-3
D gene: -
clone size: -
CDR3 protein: CAISRGSNTGELFF
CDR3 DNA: TGTGCCATCAGCCGGGGGTCGAACACCGGGGAGCTGTTTTTT

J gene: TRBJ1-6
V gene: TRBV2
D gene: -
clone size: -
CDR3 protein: CASSGGRVYSPLHF
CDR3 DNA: TGTGCCAGCAGTGGGGGGCGGGTTTATTCACCCCTCCACTTT

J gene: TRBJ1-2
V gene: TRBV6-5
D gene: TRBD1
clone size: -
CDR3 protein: CASRKTGSYGYTF
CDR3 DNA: TGTGCCAGCAGAAAGACAGGGAGCTATGGCTACACCTTC

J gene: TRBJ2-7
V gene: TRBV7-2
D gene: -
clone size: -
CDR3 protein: CASSPIIGGGHYEQYF
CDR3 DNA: TGTGCCAGCAGCCCTATTATCGGCGGGGGCCACTACGAGCAGTACTTC

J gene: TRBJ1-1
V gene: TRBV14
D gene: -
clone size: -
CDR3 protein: CASSEHAGHSVDTEAFF
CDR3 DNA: TGTGCCAGCAGTGAACATGCTGGACACTCTGTCGACACTGAAGCTTTCTTT

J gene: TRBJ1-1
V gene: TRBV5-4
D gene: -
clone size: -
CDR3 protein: CASSLAVRATEAFF
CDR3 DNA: TGTGCCAGCAGCTTGGCGGTCAGGGCAACTGAAGCTTTCTTT

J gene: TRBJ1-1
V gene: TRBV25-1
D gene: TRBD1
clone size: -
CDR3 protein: CASSRQGAMNTEAFF
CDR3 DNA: TGTGCCAGCAGTAGGCAGGGGGCAATGAACACTGAAGCTTTCTTT

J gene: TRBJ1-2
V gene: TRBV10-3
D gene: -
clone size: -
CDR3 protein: CAISELWENLNYGYTF
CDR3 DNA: TGTGCCATCAGTGAGTTGTGGGAGAACTTGAACTATGGCTACACCTTC

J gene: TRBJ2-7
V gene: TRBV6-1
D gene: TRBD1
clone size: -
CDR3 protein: CASSETGGALSVIEQYF
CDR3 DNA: TGTGCCAGCAGTGAGACAGGGGGCGCATTAAGTGTCATCGAGCAGTACTTC

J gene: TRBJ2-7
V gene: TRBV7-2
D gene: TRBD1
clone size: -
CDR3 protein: CASSSGQGSSYEQYF
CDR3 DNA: TGTGCCAGCAGCTCGGGACAGGGGAGCTCCTACGAGCAGTACTTC

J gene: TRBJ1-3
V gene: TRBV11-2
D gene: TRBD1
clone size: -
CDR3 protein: CASSFLPDRGNTIYF
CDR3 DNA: TGTGCCAGCAGCTTTTTACCCGACAGGGGGAACACCATATATTTT

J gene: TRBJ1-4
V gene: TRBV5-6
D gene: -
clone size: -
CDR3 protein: CASSPGGGGPTNEKLFF
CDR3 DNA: TGTGCCAGCAGCCCGGGGGGGGGCGGACCAACTAATGAAAAACTGTTTTTT

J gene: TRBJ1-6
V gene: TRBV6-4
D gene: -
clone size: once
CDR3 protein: CASSVGGAAYNSPLHF
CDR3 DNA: TGTGCCAGCAGTGTAGGGGGGGCCGCCTATAATTCACCCCTCCACTTT